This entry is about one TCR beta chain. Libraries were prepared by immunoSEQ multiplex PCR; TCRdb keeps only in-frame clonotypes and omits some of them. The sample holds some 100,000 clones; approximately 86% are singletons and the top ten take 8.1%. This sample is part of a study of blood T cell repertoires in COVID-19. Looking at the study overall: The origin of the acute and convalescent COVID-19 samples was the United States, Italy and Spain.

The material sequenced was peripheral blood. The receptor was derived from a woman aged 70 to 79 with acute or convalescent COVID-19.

This chain's CDR3 is CATSDGDRNPLSGELFF. In DNA form, the CDR3 reads TGTGCCACCAGTGACGGAGACAGGAATCCCCTTTCGGGGGAGCTGTTTTTT. The chain is built from TRBV24-1 and TRBJ2-2; TRBD1 might be the D (6 bases). V was cut by 4 bases and J by 8 bases, with 22 bases left in between. The CDR3 is 17 amino acids. CDR1 is KGHDR and CDR2 is SFDVKD in the germline V gene.